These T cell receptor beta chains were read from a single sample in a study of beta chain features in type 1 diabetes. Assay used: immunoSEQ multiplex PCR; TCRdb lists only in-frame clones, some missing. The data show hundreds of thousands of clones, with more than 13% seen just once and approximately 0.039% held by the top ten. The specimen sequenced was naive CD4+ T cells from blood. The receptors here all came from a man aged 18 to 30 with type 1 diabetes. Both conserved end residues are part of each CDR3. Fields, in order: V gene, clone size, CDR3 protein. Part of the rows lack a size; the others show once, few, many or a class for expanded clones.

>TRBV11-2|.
CASSRGQGNNEQFF
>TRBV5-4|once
CAILTPDTQYF
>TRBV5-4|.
CASTVPGHRGLAGGDEQFF
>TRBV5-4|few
CASSGWEAKNIQYF
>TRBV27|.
CASRPDLYNEQFF
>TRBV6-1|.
CASGTASRGTDTQYF
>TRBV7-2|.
CASSLVASNSYEQYF
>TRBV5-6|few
CASSHSRGSNTEAFF
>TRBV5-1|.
CASANQNTEAFF
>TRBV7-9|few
CASSGSVSTDTQYF
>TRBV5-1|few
CASSFAGQGYGYTF
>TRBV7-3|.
CASSVDSNSPLHF
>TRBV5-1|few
CASSVDSGGPYEQYF
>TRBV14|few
CASSRSGGYNEQFF
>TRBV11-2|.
CASSSESGARTDTQYF
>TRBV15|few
CATSGGGIKGKTAQYF